Listed here are 18 T cell receptor beta chains from one sample, sequenced in a study of early T cells in non-severe SARS-CoV-2 infection. TCRdb passed the 5' RACE reads through MiXCR, listing each CDR3 protein once. Of roughly 58,000 distinct CDR3 sequences listed, 5.5% to 7.5% are singletons. Specimen: whole blood. These TCRs come from an adult who was a healthcare worker with PCR-confirmed SARS-CoV-2 infection or an uninfected control (not recorded which).

This clonotype was seen many times. This sequence joins TRBV7-2 and TRBJ2-5; 8 positions match TRBD1. Germline V gene lookup returns CDR1 SGHTA and CDR2 FQGNSA. The length of the CDR3 is 15 residues. J was trimmed by 2 bases and V by 7 bases; bases with no gene match: 9. In nucleotides, the CDR3 is TGTGCCAGCAACCAAAACAGGGGGAGACAAGAGACCCAGTACTTC. The encoded protein is CASNQNRGRQETQYF.

The chain couples TRBV7-9 to TRBJ2-7; D is possibly TRBD1 (6 bases). V gave up 5 bases and J gave up 3 bases, with 11 bases separating them. This CDR3 region has 13 residues. Germline assignment: CDR1 SEHNR and CDR2 FQNEAQ (reference sequence). Here the CDR3 reads CASSPGHLYEQYF. DNA of the CDR3: TGTGCCAGCAGCCCGGGACACCTCTACGAGCAGTACTTC.

This chain's CDR3 is CASSLYREQKDTQYF. The CDR3 region has the DNA TGTGCCAGCAGTTTATACCGGGAGCAGAAAGATACGCAGTATTTT. The chain has TRBV28 and TRBJ2-3; TRBD2 is a possible D gene (6 bases). This CDR3 has 15 residues. Germline-derived CDR1 and CDR2 are MDHEN and SYDVKM. Between the trimmed V and J ends, which lost 1 base and 5 bases, there was a span of 13 bases.

This clonotype has more than one count but fewer than ten. The chain combines TRBV6-2 or TRBV6-3 with TRBJ2-7; D remains ambiguous. Trimming removed 0 bases at V and 6 bases at J, with 6 bases between. The length of the CDR3 is 12 residues. CDR1 is MNHEY and CDR2 is SVGEGT in the germline V gene. CDR3 nucleotide sequence: TGTGCCAGCAGTTACTCCGAGGTCGAGCAGTACTTC. Protein sequence: CASSYSEVEQYF.

There are many counts of this clonotype. This sequence joins TRBV9 and TRBJ2-1, with unresolved D. The CDR3 is made up of 14 amino acids. V was pared by 5 bases and J by 9 bases, with 18 bases between. Germline CDR1 is SGDLS and CDR2 is YYNGEE. The CDR3 DNA reads as TGTGCCAGCAGTGGATCCCCCTCAGGCGCTGAGCAGTTCTTC. The encoded protein is CASSGSPSGAEQFF.

This clonotype was counted only a few times. The chain has TRBV10-3 and TRBJ1-1; 10 nucleotides match TRBD1. CDR3 length equals 17 residues. CDR1 ENHRY and CDR2 SYGVKD come from the germline V gene. J was trimmed by 2 bases and V by 1 base; bases with no gene match: 7. This CDR3 reads CAISEFSGTGANTEAFF. The CDR3 region has the DNA TGTGCCATCAGTGAGTTCTCCGGGACAGGGGCTAACACTGAAGCTTTCTTT.

V is TRBV20-1 and J is TRBJ2-4, with D possibly TRBD2 on 6 matching bases. Germline assignment: CDR1 DFQATT and CDR2 SNEGSKA (reference sequence). There are 15 residues in the CDR3. V was clipped by 6 bases and J by 0 bases, with 15 bases between them. This CDR3 reads CSALGGSIAKNIQYF. In DNA, the CDR3 is TGCAGTGCCCTGGGGGGAAGCATAGCCAAAAACATTCAGTACTTC.

This clonotype was recorded many times. J is TRBJ2-2 and V is TRBV5-1; D may correspond to TRBD1 or TRBD2 (5 bases each). The CDR3 extends over 16 amino acids. Germline values: CDR1 SGHRS, CDR2 YFSETQ. Trimming cost V 5 bases and J 0 bases, with 14 bases left between them. As DNA, the CDR3 is TGCGCCAGCAGAGGGACCGCAACCCCGAACACCGGGGAGCTGTTTTTT. Amino acid sequence: CASRGTATPNTGELFF.

This clonotype has a count of ten or more. The V and J genes are TRBV20-1 and TRBJ2-1, with unresolved D. The ends were cut back, 2 bases at V and 6 bases at J, with 11 bases in the middle. Germline V gene lookup returns CDR1 DFQATT and CDR2 SNEGSKA (reference sequence). The length of the CDR3 is 13 residues. CDR3 region: CSARLPRPNEQFF. The CDR3 coding sequence is TGCAGTGCTAGACTCCCCCGGCCCAATGAGCAGTTCTTC.

In its sample, this clonotype was seen many times. V is TRBV6-2 or TRBV6-3 and J is TRBJ2-5; 11 bases align to TRBD2. This CDR3 region has 16 residues. Germline CDR1 and CDR2: MNHEY and SVGEGT. V lost 6 bases, J lost 1 base, and 7 bases stayed unmatched. The CDR3 spells CASSQLAGDVQETQYF. CDR3 in DNA: TGTGCCAGCAGCCAACTAGCGGGGGACGTCCAAGAGACCCAGTACTTC.

Comments on this clonotype: A much larger clone is a single base away; this may be a read error. The chain recombines TRBV6-1 with TRBJ2-7; D is possibly TRBD1 (6 bases). The germline CDR1 and CDR2 sequences are MNHNS and SASEGT. V lost 7 bases to trimming and J lost 3 bases, with 19 bases between them. This CDR3 has 15 residues. DNA of the CDR3: TGTGCCAGCAATGTGCAGGGGATCCTGGACTACGAGCAGTACTTC. Translating it yields CASNVQGILDYEQYF.

In its sample, this clonotype was seen many times. The rearrangement joins TRBV20-1 to TRBJ1-1; 12 bases map to TRBD1. Germline V gene lookup returns CDR1 DFQATT and CDR2 SNEGSKA (reference sequence). This CDR3 has 16 amino acids. J was trimmed by 6 bases and V by 3 bases; bases with no gene match: 11. CDR3 residues: CSARWDRGRPFPEAFF. The CDR3 coding sequence is TGCAGTGCTAGGTGGGACAGGGGGCGCCCCTTTCCTGAAGCTTTCTTT.

This clonotype appeared many times. The chain carries TRBV4-3 and TRBJ2-7, with D maybe TRBD2 (7 bases). V dropped 4 bases and J dropped 0 bases, with 10 bases sitting between them. Germline V gene lookup returns CDR1 LGHNA and CDR2 YSLEER. CDR3 size: 14 residues. CDR3 residues: CASSLRGGSYEQYF. As DNA, the CDR3 is TGCGCCAGCAGCCTAAGGGGGGGCTCCTACGAGCAGTACTTC.

Ten or more counts support this clonotype. This chain uses TRBV4-2 with TRBJ1-4; 9 positions agree with TRBD1. Germline CDR1 is LGHNA and CDR2 is YNFKEQ. J lost 8 bases, V lost 0 bases, and 4 bases had no gene match. This CDR3 contains 15 residues. The CDR3 DNA sequence: TGTGCCAGCAGCCAAGATGGGACAGGGAGGGAAAAACTGTTTTTT. This codes for CASSQDGTGREKLFF.

The V and J genes are TRBV30 and TRBJ2-7, with D maybe TRBD2 (6 bases). This CDR3 region has 13 residues. The V and J ends lost 0 bases and 3 bases respectively, with 9 bases between them. Germline assignment: CDR1 GTSNPN and CDR2 SVGIG (reference sequence). CDR3 bases: TGTGCCTGGAGTGTGGTGCGGGGCTACGAGCAGTACTTC. Its protein is CAWSVVRGYEQYF.

This clonotype has only a few counts. The CDR3 loop reads CASKSGRVDTGELFF. The CDR3 bases are TGTGCCAGCAAGTCGGGGAGAGTGGACACCGGGGAGCTGTTTTTT. The gene calls are TRBV2 and TRBJ2-2; D might be TRBD2 (5 bases). Germline V gene sequence: CDR1 SNHLY, CDR2 FYNNEI. The CDR3 is 15 amino acids. V lost 7 bases and J 3 bases, leaving 15 bases between the germline ends. Full variable domain (rest looked up from reference TRBV2 and TRBJ2-2): EPEVTQTPSHQVTQMGQEVILRCVPISNHLYFYWYRQILGQKVEFLVSFYNNEISEKSEIFDDQFSVERPDGSNFTLKIRSTKLEDSAMYFCASKSGRVDTGELFFGEGSRLTVL.

This clonotype was recorded a few times. Here the CDR3 DNA reads TGTGCCAGCCCCGTGGCTAGCGGGGGGGGCAGCTCCTACAATGAGCAGTTCTTC. Translating gives CASPVASGGGSSYNEQFF. The chain is built from TRBV7-9 and TRBJ2-1, with 12 bases lining up with TRBD2. The CDR3 runs 18 residues. The V and J ends lost 8 bases and 0 bases, in that order; junction bases with no gene match: 11. Per germline, CDR1 SEHNR and CDR2 FQNEAQ (reference sequence).

This clonotype has at least ten counts. The chain has TRBV7-2 and TRBJ1-1, with D possibly being TRBD1 (6 bases). CDR3 size: 11 residues. The V gene's germline CDR1 is SGHTA and CDR2 FQGNSA. V was trimmed by 3 bases and J by 13 bases, leaving 12 bases between them. The DNA for the CDR3 is TGTGCCAGCAGCTTCACAGGGTTAAGTTTCTTT. The encoded protein is CASSFTGLSFF.